These T cell receptor beta chains were read from a single sample in a study of shared clonotypes between healthy human individuals. TCRdb keeps only in-frame clones here, not all; method: immunoSEQ multiplex PCR. The data hold hundreds of thousands of clones, with around 73% observed a single time. The sample consisted of memory CD4+ T cells sorted from blood. The origin of the receptors is a woman in her twenties or thirties in good health. CDR3s include the opening cysteine and the closing phenylalanine or tryptophan. The D gene is left open where the match is weak. Part of the rows lack a size; the others show once, few, many or a class for expanded clones.

d_call j_call clone_size v_call cdr3_nt cdr3_aa
NA TRBJ2-3 once TRBV28 TGTGCCAGCAGCGGGGGGCGCGGCACAGATACGCAGTATTTT CASSGGRGTDTQYF
TRBD2 TRBJ2-1 NA TRBV7-2 TGTGCCAGCAGTCTCTTTTTAGCGGGAGGCTTCAATGAGCAGTTCTTC CASSLFLAGGFNEQFF
NA TRBJ2-7 NA TRBV5-6 TGTGCCAGCAGCGTATACAGTTACGAGCAGTACTTC CASSVYSYEQYF
NA TRBJ1-5 many TRBV23-1 TGCGCCTTTTTCCCGTACCCTGGGACGGAGAATAGCAATCAGCCCCAGCATTTT CAFFPYPGTENSNQPQHF
NA TRBJ1-3 once TRBV6-1 TGTGCCAGCAGTGTACAGGTCTCTGGAAACACCATATATTTT CASSVQVSGNTIYF
TRBD2 TRBJ2-1 few TRBV5-6 TGTGCCAGCAGCCTCTATGGACTAGCGGGACCCAATGAGCAGTTCTTC CASSLYGLAGPNEQFF
TRBD1 TRBJ1-1 once TRBV5-1 TGCGCCAGCAGTTTAGACAGGGGCAAAGCTTTCTTT CASSLDRGKAFF
TRBD1 TRBJ2-5 NA TRBV2 TGTGCCAGCAGATTACTGGACAGGGGACACCAAGAGACCCAGTACTTC CASRLLDRGHQETQYF
NA TRBJ1-4 few TRBV7-2 TGTGCCAGCAGCGCACTATCGGGAGCAACTAATGAAAAACTGTTTTTT CASSALSGATNEKLFF
NA TRBJ2-1 NA TRBV7-2 TGTGCCAGCAGCCCCTACATAGGTGAGCAGTTCTTC CASSPYIGEQFF
NA TRBJ1-5 NA TRBV19 TGTGCCAGTGCGGGGGGACTATATCAGCCCCAGCATTTT CASAGGLYQPQHF
NA TRBJ1-1 NA TRBV7-2 TGTGCCAGCAGCTTAGACCTGAACACTGAAGCTTTCTTT CASSLDLNTEAFF
NA TRBJ2-1 few TRBV28 TGTGCCAGCAGTTCAGGGGTTTTTTACAATGAGCAGTTCTTC CASSSGVFYNEQFF
TRBD1 TRBJ2-3 NA TRBV20-1 TGCAGTGCGGACAGGGGGAATACGCAGTATTTT CSADRGNTQYF
TRBD1 TRBJ1-4 few TRBV2 TGTGCCAGCAGTGCCGGGACAGGGGGCCGTAATGAAAAACTGTTTTTT CASSAGTGGRNEKLFF
NA TRBJ1-5 NA TRBV5-8 TGTGCCAGCAGCTTGTCAGGGTTGGGCAATCAGCCCCAGCATTTT CASSLSGLGNQPQHF
NA TRBJ2-7 NA TRBV6-5 TGTGCCAGCAGAAACAGGGCATACTACGAGCAGTACTTC CASRNRAYYEQYF
NA TRBJ1-3 NA TRBV5-1 TGCGCCAGCAGCTTGGTAGGACCGGGTGCTGGAAACACCATATATTTT CASSLVGPGAGNTIYF
TRBD1 TRBJ2-1 NA TRBV19 TGTGCCAGTAGTGCGGGGACAGGGAGGGTCAATGAGCAGTTCTTC CASSAGTGRVNEQFF
NA TRBJ1-1 NA TRBV5-1 TGCGCCAGCAGCCCGGGGCCGGTAAGGTCCAACACTGAAGCTTTCTTT CASSPGPVRSNTEAFF
NA TRBJ2-5 once TRBV25-1 TGTGCCAGTTCCCCCGGACAGAACCAAGAGACCCAGTACTTC CASSPGQNQETQYF
TRBD1 TRBJ1-1 NA TRBV5-4 TGTGCCAGCGGCCCCAACAGGGGGGAGACTGAAGCTTTCTTT CASGPNRGETEAFF
TRBD2 TRBJ2-1 NA TRBV5-1 TGCGCCAGCAGCTTACCCGGGACTAGCGTCAATGAGCAGTTCTTC CASSLPGTSVNEQFF
NA TRBJ2-7 NA TRBV5-1 TGCGCCAGCAGCTTGGACTGGACCGACTACGAGCAGTACTTC CASSLDWTDYEQYF
NA TRBJ1-4 NA TRBV10-1 TGCGCCAGCAGTGAGTCGATCGAAAACGAAAAACTGTTTTTT CASSESIENEKLFF
TRBD2 TRBJ2-2 NA TRBV7-9 TGTGCCAGCAGCTTAGAAATACTAGCGGAGGCCGGGGAGCTGTTTTTT CASSLEILAEAGELFF
NA TRBJ2-1 NA TRBV27 TGTGCCAGCACTCGACAGTTCAATGAGCAGTTCTTC CASTRQFNEQFF
NA TRBJ2-1 NA TRBV27 TGTGCGAGCAGGAGTGGAAGCAGGTCTGGTAGAAATGAGCAGTTCTTC CASRSGSRSGRNEQFF
NA TRBJ2-1 NA TRBV9 TGTGCCAGCAGCGTAGACCCCAGTCGCGGGATGGGTTACAATGAGCAGTTCTTC CASSVDPSRGMGYNEQFF
NA TRBJ1-5 NA TRBV27 TGTGCCAGCAGTTTCGACGGCGGGCCCCAGCATTTT CASSFDGGPQHF
NA TRBJ2-5 NA TRBV10-1 TGCGCCAGCAGTGAGTCGCACTTGCGGGAGACCCAGTACTTC CASSESHLRETQYF
NA TRBJ1-5 NA TRBV10-3 TGTGCCATCAGTGAGACTAATCAGCCCCAGCATTTT CAISETNQPQHF
TRBD1 TRBJ2-3 NA TRBV5-1 TGCGCCAGCGGGACAGCTAGCACAGATACGCAGTATTTT CASGTASTDTQYF
NA TRBJ1-3 NA TRBV11-2 TGTGCCAGCAGTTCCCAGGGAGCACGCTCTGGAAACACCATATATTTT CASSSQGARSGNTIYF
TRBD1 TRBJ2-3 NA TRBV2 TGTGCCAGCAGCGGACAGGTCACAGATACGCAGTATTTT CASSGQVTDTQYF
NA TRBJ2-7 NA TRBV28 TGTGCCAGCACCAGACCGCAGGGTGGATCCTACGAGCAGTACTTC CASTRPQGGSYEQYF
TRBD2 TRBJ2-7 NA TRBV19 TGTGCCAGTAGCAGGACTGGGAGGGACTCCTACGAGCAGTACTTC CASSRTGRDSYEQYF
NA TRBJ2-1 once TRBV6-1 TGTGCCAGCAGTGTCCTAAATGAGCAGTTCTTC CASSVLNEQFF
NA TRBJ2-2 NA TRBV11-2 TGTGCCAGCAGCCGAACCGGACGGAACACCGGGGAGCTGTTTTTT CASSRTGRNTGELFF
NA TRBJ1-1 once TRBV7-8 TGTGCCAGCAGCTTAGAATTGTTGGGGGGAAGGGGGACTGAAGCTTTTTTT CASSLELLGGRGTEAFF
NA TRBJ2-2 NA TRBV19 TGTGCCAGTAGGATCACCATAGGACTGAACACCGGGGAGCTGTTTTTT CASRITIGLNTGELFF
NA TRBJ1-1 few TRBV28 TGTGCCAGCAAATCCCCCCCAGGTGGCAGGGGAACTGAAGCTTTCTTT CASKSPPGGRGTEAFF
NA TRBJ1-5 NA TRBV18 TGTGCCAGCTCACGAGGGCGGGATCAGCCCCAGCATTTT CASSRGRDQPQHF
NA TRBJ2-5 NA TRBV11-2 TGTGCCAGCAGCTTGGACCAAGAGACCCAGTACTTC CASSLDQETQYF
NA TRBJ2-3 NA TRBV27 TGTGCCAGCAGTTACCTAGCGTTGAGCACAGATACGCAGTATTTT CASSYLALSTDTQYF